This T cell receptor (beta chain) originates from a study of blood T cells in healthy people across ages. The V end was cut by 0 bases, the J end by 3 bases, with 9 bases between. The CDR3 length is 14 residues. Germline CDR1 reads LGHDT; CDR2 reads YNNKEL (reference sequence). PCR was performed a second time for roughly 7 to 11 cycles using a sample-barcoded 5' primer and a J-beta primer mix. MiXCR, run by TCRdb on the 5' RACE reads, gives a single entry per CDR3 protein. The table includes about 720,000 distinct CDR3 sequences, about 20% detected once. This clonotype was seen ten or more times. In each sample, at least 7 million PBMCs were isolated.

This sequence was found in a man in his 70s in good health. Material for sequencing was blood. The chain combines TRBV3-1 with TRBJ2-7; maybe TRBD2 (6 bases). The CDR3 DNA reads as TGTGCCAGCAGCCAAGACCGGGGGTACTACGAGCAGTACTTC. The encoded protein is CASSQDRGYYEQYF.